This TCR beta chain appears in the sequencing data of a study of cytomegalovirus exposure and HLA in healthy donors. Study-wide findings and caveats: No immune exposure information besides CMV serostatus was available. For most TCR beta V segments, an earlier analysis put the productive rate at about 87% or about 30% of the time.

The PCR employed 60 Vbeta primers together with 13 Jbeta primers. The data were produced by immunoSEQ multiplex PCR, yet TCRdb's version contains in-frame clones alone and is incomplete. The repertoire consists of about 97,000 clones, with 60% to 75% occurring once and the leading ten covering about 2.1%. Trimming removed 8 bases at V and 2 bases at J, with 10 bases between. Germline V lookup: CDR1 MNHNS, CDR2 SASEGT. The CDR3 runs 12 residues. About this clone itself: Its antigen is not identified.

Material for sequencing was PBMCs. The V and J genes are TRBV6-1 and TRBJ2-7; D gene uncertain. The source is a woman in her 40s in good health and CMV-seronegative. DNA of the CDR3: TGTGCCAGCTACCGACAAGCCTACGAGCAGTACTTC. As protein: CASYRQAYEQYF.